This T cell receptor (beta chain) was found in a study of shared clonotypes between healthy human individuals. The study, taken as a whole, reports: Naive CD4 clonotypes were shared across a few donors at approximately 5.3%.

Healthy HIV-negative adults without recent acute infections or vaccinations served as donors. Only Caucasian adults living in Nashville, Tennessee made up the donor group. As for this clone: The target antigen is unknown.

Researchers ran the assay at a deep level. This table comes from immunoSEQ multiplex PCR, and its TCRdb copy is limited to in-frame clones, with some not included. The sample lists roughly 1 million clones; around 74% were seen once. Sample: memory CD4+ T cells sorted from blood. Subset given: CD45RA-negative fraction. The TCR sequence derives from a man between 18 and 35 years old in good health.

CDR3 in amino acids: CASSREGFSGNTIYF. For the CDR3, the DNA is TGCGCCAGCAGCCGAGAAGGGTTCTCTGGAAACACCATATATTTT. The chain joins TRBV5-1 to TRBJ1-3; unclear D gene. V was clipped by 4 bases and J by 0 bases, with 11 bases between them. The CDR3 is 15 amino acids. The V gene's germline CDR1 is SGHRS and CDR2 YFSETQ.